These T cell receptor beta chains were read from a single sample in a study of graft-versus-host responses after intestinal transplantation. Sequenced by immunoSEQ multiplex PCR; TCRdb stores in-frame clones only, minus some. The repertoire holds about 15,000 clones, with approximately 79% as singletons. The sample here was ileum tissue, taken approximately 450 days after intestinal transplant. The receptors originated from a human patient who received an intestinal transplant, so some T cells may come from the graft donor. Each CDR3 is given with its conserved first and last residue. The D gene is left open where the match is weak. Not every row has a clone size; where given, it reads once, few, many or a size class.

d_call	clone_size	v_call	cdr3_length	j_call	cdr3_aa	cdr3_nt
TRBD2	NA	TRBV18	15	TRBJ2-5	CASSPRLADQETQYF	TGTGCCAGCTCACCGAGGCTAGCGGATCAAGAGACCCAGTACTTC
NA	NA	TRBV4-1	14	TRBJ2-3	CASSQPTPTDTQYF	TGCGCCAGCAGCCAACCTACTCCCACAGATACGCAGTATTTT
NA	NA	TRBV5-1	13	TRBJ1-2	CASSFWGDEGYTF	TGCGCCAGCAGCTTTTGGGGGGACGAGGGCTACACCTTC
NA	NA	TRBV6-5	13	TRBJ1-6	CASSLAGDSPLHF	TGTGCCAGCAGTTTAGCGGGAGATTCACCCCTCCACTTT
NA	NA	TRBV6-1	12	TRBJ2-7	CASIGNSYEQYF	TGTGCCAGCATAGGGAACTCCTACGAGCAGTACTTC
NA	NA	TRBV6-1	16	TRBJ2-5	CASSEKGHYVQETQYF	TGTGCCAGCAGCGAAAAGGGACACTACGTCCAAGAGACCCAGTACTTC
NA	few	TRBV27	13	TRBJ1-1	CASSPARGAEAFF	TGTGCCAGCAGCCCCGCCAGGGGCGCTGAAGCTTTCTTT
NA	NA	TRBV7-2	15	TRBJ1-1	CASSFPQGIFTEAFF	TGTGCCAGCAGCTTCCCTCAGGGTATTTTCACTGAAGCTTTCTTT
NA	NA	TRBV6-1	14	TRBJ1-1	CASSDQVGNTEAFF	TGTGCCAGCAGTGACCAGGTCGGAAACACTGAAGCTTTCTTT
NA	NA	TRBV5-3	14	TRBJ1-2	CARVKVRKTYGYTF	TGTGCCAGAGTAAAGGTGAGAAAGACCTATGGCTACACCTTC
TRBD2	NA	TRBV19	14	TRBJ2-1	CASTPYDSRREEVF	TGTGCCAGTACCCCATATGATAGTAGGCGGGAGGAGGTCTTC
TRBD1	NA	TRBV25-1	14	TRBJ1-2	CASSEGETGGCYTF	TGTGCCAGCAGTGAAGGGGAGACAGGGGGTTGCTACACCTTC
NA	NA	TRBV4-1	13	TRBJ2-7	CASSQLGEYEQYF	TGCGCCAGCAGCCAACTGGGGGAGTACGAGCAGTACTTC
NA	NA	TRBV27	16	TRBJ2-6	CASSLLAGSGANVLTF	TGTGCCAGCAGTTTGCTTGCGGGCTCTGGGGCCAACGTCCTGACTTTC
NA	NA	TRBV2	15	TRBJ2-6	CASGFRNSGANVLTF	TGTGCCAGCGGGTTTAGAAACTCTGGGGCCAACGTCCTGACTTTC
TRBD2	NA	TRBV4-2	18	TRBJ2-7	CASSQDFGGVRDIYEQYF	TGTGCCAGCAGCCAAGATTTTGGGGGGGTGAGGGATATTTACGAGCAGTACTTC
TRBD1	NA	TRBV5-1	13	TRBJ2-7	CASSLAGGAEQYF	TGCGCCAGCAGCTTGGCAGGGGGCGCCGAGCAGTACTTC
NA	NA	TRBV2	13	TRBJ1-2	CASREGPDYGYTF	TGTGCCAGCAGGGAGGGGCCAGACTATGGCTACACCTTC
NA	NA	TRBV7-9	11	TRBJ1-4	CASSPGEKLFF	TGTGCCAGCAGCCCTGGGGAAAAACTGTTTTTT
TRBD2	NA	TRBV9	14	TRBJ2-7	CASSFGASGYEQYF	TGTGCCAGCAGCTTCGGGGCTAGCGGGTACGAGCAGTACTTC
NA	NA	TRBV7-9	12	TRBJ1-5	CASSSDSQPQHF	TGTGCCAGCAGCTCCGACAGTCAGCCCCAGCATTTT
TRBD1	NA	TRBV6-1	15	TRBJ1-5	CASSVVRGPNQPQHF	TGTGCCAGCAGTGTGGTCAGGGGGCCGAATCAGCCCCAGCATTTT
NA	NA	TRBV9	16	TRBJ1-1	CASSPTLGALNTEAFF	TGTGCCAGCAGCCCAACCCTGGGAGCCTTGAACACTGAAGCTTTCTTT
NA	NA	TRBV6-5	15	TRBJ1-1	CASSHMTGMNTEAFF	TGTGCCAGCAGTCACATGACAGGAATGAACACTGAAGCTTTCTTT
TRBD1	NA	TRBV30	14	TRBJ1-2	CAWGFRDRAYGYTF	TGTGCCTGGGGTTTTCGGGACAGGGCCTATGGCTACACCTTC
TRBD1	NA	TRBV28	15	TRBJ2-5	CASSLGFGQGETQYF	TGTGCCAGCAGCCTCGGGTTTGGACAGGGGGAGACCCAGTACTTC
TRBD1	NA	TRBV5-6	14	TRBJ2-7	CASSLGQGIYEQYF	TGTGCCAGCAGCTTAGGACAGGGGATATACGAGCAGTACTTC
NA	NA	TRBV5-5	13	TRBJ2-5	CASSFGIEETQYF	TGTGCCAGCAGCTTTGGGATTGAAGAGACCCAGTACTTC
NA	NA	TRBV4-1	14	TRBJ2-5	CASSQVNSQETQYF	TGCGCCAGCAGCCAAGTCAACAGTCAAGAGACCCAGTACTTC
NA	NA	TRBV20-1	8	TRBJ1-2	CSPLGYTF	TGCAGCCCTCTGGGCTACACCTTC
TRBD1	NA	TRBV5-4	16	TRBJ1-1	CASSGRDRAYSVEAFF	TGTGCCAGCAGCGGCCGGGACAGGGCGTACTCTGTTGAAGCTTTCTTT
TRBD2	NA	TRBV6-5	15	TRBJ2-3	CASRHGGADTDTQYF	TGTGCCAGCAGGCACGGGGGGGCTGACACAGATACGCAGTATTTT
TRBD1	NA	TRBV13	16	TRBJ2-5	CASSPGDRGPGETQYF	TGTGCCAGCAGCCCCGGGGACAGGGGCCCTGGGGAGACCCAGTACTTC
NA	NA	TRBV5-5	15	TRBJ2-6	CASSFVSSGANVLTF	TGTGCCAGCAGCTTCGTCAGCTCTGGGGCCAACGTCCTGACTTTC
NA	few	TRBV4-3	18	TRBJ2-7	CASSQGARGQGLAYEQYF	TGCGCCAGCAGCCAAGGGGCTCGAGGACAAGGTTTAGCCTACGAGCAGTACTTC
TRBD2	NA	TRBV7-2	15	TRBJ2-1	CASSSSMTSGREQFF	TGTGCCAGCAGCTCTTCAATGACTAGCGGGAGGGAGCAGTTCTTC
NA	NA	TRBV5-4	13	TRBJ2-1	CASSRDTGNEQFF	TGTGCCAGCAGCCGGGACACCGGGAATGAGCAGTTCTTC
NA	NA	TRBV15	22	TRBJ1-5	CATSRPRQAGGSSIGYNQPQHF	TGTGCCACCAGCAGACCGCGACAAGCCGGGGGATCTTCCATAGGGTACAATCAGCCCCAGCATTTT
NA	NA	TRBV4-2	14	TRBJ1-4	CASREQGPNEKLFF	TGTGCCAGCAGGGAACAGGGCCCCAATGAAAAACTGTTTTTT
NA	once	TRBV19	14	TRBJ2-7	CASATEARASEQYF	TGTGCCAGTGCAACAGAGGCCCGGGCCTCCGAGCAGTACTTC